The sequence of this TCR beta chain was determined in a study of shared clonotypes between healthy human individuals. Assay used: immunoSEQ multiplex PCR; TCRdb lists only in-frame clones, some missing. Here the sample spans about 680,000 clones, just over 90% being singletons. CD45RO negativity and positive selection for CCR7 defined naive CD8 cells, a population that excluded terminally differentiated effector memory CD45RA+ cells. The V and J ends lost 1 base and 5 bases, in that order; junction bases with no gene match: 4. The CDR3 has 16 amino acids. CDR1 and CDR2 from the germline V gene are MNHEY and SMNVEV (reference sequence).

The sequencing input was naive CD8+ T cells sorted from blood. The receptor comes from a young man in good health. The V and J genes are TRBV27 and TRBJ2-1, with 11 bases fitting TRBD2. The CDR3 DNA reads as TGTGCCAGCAGTTTATTGGAGACTAGCGGGGACAATGAGCAGTTCTTC. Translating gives CASSLLETSGDNEQFF.